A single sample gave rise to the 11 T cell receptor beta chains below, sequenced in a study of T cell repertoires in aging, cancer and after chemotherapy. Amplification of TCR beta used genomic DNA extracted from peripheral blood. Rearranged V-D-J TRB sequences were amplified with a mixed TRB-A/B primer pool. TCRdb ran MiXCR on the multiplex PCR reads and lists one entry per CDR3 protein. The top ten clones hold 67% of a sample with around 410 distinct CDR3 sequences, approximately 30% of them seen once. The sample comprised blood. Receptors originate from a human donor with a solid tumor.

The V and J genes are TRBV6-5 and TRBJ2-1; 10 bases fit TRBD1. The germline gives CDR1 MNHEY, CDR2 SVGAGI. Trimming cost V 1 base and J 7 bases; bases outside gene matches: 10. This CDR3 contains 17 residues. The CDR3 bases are TGTGCCAGCAGTTACTGGTCGCGGACAGGGGGTATTAATGAGCAGTTCTTC. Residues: CASSYWSRTGGINEQFF.

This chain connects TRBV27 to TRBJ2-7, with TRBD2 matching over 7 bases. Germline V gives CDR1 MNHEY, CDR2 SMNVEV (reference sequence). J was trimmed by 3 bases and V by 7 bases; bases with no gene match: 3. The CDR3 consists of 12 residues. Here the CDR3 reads CASKAGHYEQYF. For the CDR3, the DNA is TGTGCCAGCAAAGCGGGGCACTACGAGCAGTACTTC.

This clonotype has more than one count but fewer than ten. CDR3 residues: CASSLSVAGASETQYF. Written as DNA, the CDR3 is TGCGCCAGCAGCTTGAGTGTCGCGGGAGCGAGTGAGACCCAGTACTTC. The V gene is TRBV5-1, the J gene TRBJ2-5, with 7 positions matching TRBD2. The CDR3 totals 16 residues. From germline, CDR1 is SGHRS and CDR2 YFSETQ. V shed 1 base, J shed 5 bases, and the junction held 11 bases outside the gene matches.

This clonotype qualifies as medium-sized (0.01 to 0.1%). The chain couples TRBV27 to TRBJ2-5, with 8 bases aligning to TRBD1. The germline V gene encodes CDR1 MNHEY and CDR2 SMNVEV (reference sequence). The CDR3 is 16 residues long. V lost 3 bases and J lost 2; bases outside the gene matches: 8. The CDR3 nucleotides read TGTGCCAGCAGTTTTCTTAGGACAGGGAGGCAAGAGACCCAGTACTTC. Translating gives CASSFLRTGRQETQYF.

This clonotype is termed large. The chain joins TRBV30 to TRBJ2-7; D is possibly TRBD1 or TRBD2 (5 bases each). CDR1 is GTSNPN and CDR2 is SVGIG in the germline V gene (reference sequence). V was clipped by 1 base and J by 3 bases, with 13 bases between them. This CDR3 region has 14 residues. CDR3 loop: CAWSDRDGLYEQYF. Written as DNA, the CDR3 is TGTGCCTGGAGTGACCGGGACGGGCTCTACGAGCAGTACTTC. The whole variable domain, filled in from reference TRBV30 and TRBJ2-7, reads SQTIHQWPATLVQPVGSPLSLECTVEGTSNPNLYWYRQAAGRGLQLLFYSVGIGQISSEVPQNLSASRPQDRQFILSSKKLLLSDSGFYLCAWSDRDGLYEQYFGPGTRLTVT.

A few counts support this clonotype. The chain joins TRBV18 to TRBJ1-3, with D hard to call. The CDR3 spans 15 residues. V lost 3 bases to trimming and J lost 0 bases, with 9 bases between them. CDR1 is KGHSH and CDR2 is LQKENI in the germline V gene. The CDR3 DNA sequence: TGTGCCAGCTCACCGGACGGATCCTCTGGAAACACCATATATTTT. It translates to CASSPDGSSGNTIYF.

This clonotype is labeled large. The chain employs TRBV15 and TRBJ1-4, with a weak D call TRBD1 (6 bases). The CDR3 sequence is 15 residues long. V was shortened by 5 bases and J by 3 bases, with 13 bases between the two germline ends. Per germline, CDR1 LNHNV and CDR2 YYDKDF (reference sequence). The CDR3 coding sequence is TGTGCCACCAGCGGAGGGACATACGCTAATGAAAAACTGTTTTTT. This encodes CATSGGTYANEKLFF.

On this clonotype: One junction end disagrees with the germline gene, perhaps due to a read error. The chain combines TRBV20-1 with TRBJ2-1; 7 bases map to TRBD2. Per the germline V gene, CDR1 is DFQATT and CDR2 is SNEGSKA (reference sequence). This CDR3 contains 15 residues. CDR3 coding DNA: TGCAGTGCTGGAGAACTAGCGCGAGAGAGCAATGAGCAGTTCTTC. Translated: CSAGELARESNEQFF.

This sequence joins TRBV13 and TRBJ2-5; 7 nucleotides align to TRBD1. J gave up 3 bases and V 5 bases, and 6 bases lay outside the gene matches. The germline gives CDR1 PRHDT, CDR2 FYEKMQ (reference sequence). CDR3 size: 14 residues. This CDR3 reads CASSAGDREETQYF. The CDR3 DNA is TGTGCCAGCAGCGCTGGGGACAGAGAAGAGACCCAGTACTTC.

This CDR3 is CSARGGPGFEAFF. CDR3 DNA: TGCAGTGCTAGAGGTGGACCGGGTTTTGAAGCTTTCTTT. V usage is TRBV20-1 and J usage is TRBJ1-1; the D is unclear. The CDR3 is made up of 13 amino acids. Deletions cut 1 base from V and 7 bases from J, with 13 bases between. Germline V gene lookup returns CDR1 DFQATT and CDR2 SNEGSKA (reference sequence).

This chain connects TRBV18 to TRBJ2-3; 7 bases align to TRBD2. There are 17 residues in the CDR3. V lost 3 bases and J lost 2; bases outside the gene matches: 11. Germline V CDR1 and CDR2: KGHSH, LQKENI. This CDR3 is CASSPVLAVANTDTQYF. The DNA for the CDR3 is TGTGCCAGCTCACCCGTCCTAGCGGTGGCTAACACAGATACGCAGTATTTT.